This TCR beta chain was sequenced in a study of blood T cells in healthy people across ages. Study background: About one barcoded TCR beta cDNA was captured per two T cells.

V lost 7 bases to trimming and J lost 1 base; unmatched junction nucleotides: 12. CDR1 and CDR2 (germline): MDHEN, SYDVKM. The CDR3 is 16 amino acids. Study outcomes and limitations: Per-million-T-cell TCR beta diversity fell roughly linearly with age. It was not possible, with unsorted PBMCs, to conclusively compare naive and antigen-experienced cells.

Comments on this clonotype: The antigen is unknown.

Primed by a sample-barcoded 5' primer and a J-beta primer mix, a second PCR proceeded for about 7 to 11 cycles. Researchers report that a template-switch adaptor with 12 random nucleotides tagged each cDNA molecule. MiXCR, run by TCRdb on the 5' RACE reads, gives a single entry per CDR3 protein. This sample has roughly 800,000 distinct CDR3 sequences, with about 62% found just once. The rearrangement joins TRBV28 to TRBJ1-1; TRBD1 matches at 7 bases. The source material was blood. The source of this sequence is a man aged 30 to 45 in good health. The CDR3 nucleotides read TGTGCCAGCAATAACGGCGGACAGGCCCAGAACACTGAAGCTTTCTTT. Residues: CASNNGGQAQNTEAFF.